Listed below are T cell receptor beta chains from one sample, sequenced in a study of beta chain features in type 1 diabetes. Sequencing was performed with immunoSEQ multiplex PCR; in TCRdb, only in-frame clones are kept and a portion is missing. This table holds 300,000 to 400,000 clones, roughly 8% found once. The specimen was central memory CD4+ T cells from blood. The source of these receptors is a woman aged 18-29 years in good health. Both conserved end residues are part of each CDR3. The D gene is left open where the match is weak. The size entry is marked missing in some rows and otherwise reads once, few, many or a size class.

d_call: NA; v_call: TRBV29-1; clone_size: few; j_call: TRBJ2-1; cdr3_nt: TGCAGCGGAGCGATAGGCCTCAATGAGCAGTTCTTC; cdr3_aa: CSGAIGLNEQFF
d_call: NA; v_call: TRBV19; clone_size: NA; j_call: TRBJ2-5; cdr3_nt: TGTGCCAGTATGTCTTTGGGGCGGTCAGAGACCCAGTACTTC; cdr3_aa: CASMSLGRSETQYF
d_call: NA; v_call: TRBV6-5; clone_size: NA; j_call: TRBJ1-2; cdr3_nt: TGTGCCAGCAGTTACTCTGTGAGAACCTATGGCTACACCTTC; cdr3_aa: CASSYSVRTYGYTF
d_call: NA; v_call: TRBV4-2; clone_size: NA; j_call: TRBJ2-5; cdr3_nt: TGTGCCAGCAGCCCCAACGGTCTTGAAGAGACCCAGTACTTC; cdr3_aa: CASSPNGLEETQYF
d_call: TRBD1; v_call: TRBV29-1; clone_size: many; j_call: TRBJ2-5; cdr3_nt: TGCAGCGTCTCCAGGGGGTCGGCGGCGGAGACCCAGTACTTC; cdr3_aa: CSVSRGSAAETQYF
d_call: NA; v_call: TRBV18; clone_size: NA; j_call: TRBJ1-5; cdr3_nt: TGTGCCAGCTCACCAGGGCAGGATAATCAGCCCCAGCATTTT; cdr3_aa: CASSPGQDNQPQHF
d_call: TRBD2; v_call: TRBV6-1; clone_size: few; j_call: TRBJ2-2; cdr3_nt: TGTGCCAGCAACGGACTAGCCACCGGGGAGCTGTTTTTT; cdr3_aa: CASNGLATGELFF
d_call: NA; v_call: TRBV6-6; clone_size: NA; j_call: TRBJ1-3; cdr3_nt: TGTGCCAGCGGGTTGTTTGGAAACACCATATATTTT; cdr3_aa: CASGLFGNTIYF
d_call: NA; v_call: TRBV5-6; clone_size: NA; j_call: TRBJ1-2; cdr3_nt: TGTGCCAGCAGCTTGGCAGGGGACGGCTATGGCTACACCTTC; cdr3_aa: CASSLAGDGYGYTF
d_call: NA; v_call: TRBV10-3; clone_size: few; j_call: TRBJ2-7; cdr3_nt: TGTGCCATCAGTGGACGCGACTACGAGCAGTACTTC; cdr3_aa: CAISGRDYEQYF
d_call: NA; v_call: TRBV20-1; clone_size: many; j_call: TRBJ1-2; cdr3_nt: TGCAGTGCTAGAAACAGGGGCTACACCTTC; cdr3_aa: CSARNRGYTF
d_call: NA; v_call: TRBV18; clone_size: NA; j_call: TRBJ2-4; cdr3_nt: TGTGCCAGCTCACCAGGATATGCGCTAGCCAAAAACATTCAGTACTTC; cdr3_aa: CASSPGYALAKNIQYF
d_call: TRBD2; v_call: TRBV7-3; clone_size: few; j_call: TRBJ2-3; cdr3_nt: TGTGCCAGCAGCCCCTTCGCGGGAGGCCTTACAGATACGCAGTATTTT; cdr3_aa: CASSPFAGGLTDTQYF
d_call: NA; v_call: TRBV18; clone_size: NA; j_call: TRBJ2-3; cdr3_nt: TGTGCCAGCTCACCGGCCGGGAGCGGAGCAGATACGCAGTATTTT; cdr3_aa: CASSPAGSGADTQYF
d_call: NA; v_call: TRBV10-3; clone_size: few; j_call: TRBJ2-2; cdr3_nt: TGTGCCATCAGTGAGTCTCCCCGACAGACGAACACCGGGGAGCTGTTTTTT; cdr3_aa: CAISESPRQTNTGELFF
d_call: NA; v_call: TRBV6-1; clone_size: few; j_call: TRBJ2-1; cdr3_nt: TGTGCCAGCAGTGGGGGGTTGAGGGTGTACAATGAGCAGTTCTTC; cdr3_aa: CASSGGLRVYNEQFF
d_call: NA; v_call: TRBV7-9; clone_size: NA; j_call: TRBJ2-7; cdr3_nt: TGTGCCAGCAGCGGCGTGACAGGTTCCTACGAGCAGTACTTC; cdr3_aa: CASSGVTGSYEQYF
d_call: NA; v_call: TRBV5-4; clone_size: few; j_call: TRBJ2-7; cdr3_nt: TGCGCCAGCAGCCAAGGCCCAGGACGTCACTACGAGCAGTACTTC; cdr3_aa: CASSQGPGRHYEQYF
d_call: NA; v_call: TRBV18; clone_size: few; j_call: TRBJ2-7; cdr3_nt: TGTGCCAGCTCACCACTGAACGGGAGATTCTCCTACGAGCAGTACTTC; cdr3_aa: CASSPLNGRFSYEQYF
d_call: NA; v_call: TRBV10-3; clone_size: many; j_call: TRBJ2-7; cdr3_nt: TGTGCCATCACCTCCGGGCGGATGGGGGGAGAGCAGTACTTC; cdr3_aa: CAITSGRMGGEQYF
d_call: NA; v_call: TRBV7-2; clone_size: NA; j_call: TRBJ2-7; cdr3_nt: TGTGCCAGCAGCCATCGGACAGCTCCCTACGAGCAGTACTTC; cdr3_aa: CASSHRTAPYEQYF
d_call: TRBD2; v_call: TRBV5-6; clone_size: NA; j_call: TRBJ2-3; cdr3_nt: TGTGCCAGCAGCTCCCGGTGGGACTACACAGATACGCAGTATTTT; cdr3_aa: CASSSRWDYTDTQYF
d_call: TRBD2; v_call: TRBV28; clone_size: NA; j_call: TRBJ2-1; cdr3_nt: TGTGCCAGCAGTTACTCACAAAGACTAGCGGGAAATGAGCAGTTCTTC; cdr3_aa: CASSYSQRLAGNEQFF